Below are 6 T cell receptor beta chains sequenced from a single sample in a study of regulatory T cells in long-lasting Graves disease. Building of the TCR beta libraries involved iRepertoire HTBI primers and Arm-PCR of CDR3 regions. TCRdb re-analysed the multiplex PCR reads in MiXCR, keeping a single row per CDR3 protein. The table has 200,000 to 250,000 distinct CDR3 sequences, 20% to 25% seen once; the top ten hold approximately 15%. Time point meaning: newly diagnosed GD, antithyroid drugs for less than 3 months. From PBMCs, RNA was extracted and then used to make the TCR library. The source was peripheral blood mononuclear cells (PBMCs), collected at new diagnosis, from a patient treated with antithyroid drugs. These receptors were obtained from a female donor with Graves disease.

V and J are TRBV11-2 and TRBJ1-5; possible D gene TRBD1, 5 bases. Deletions cut 1 base from V and 3 bases from J, with 7 bases between. Germline V gene sequence: CDR1 SGHAT, CDR2 FQNNGV. CDR3 length equals 14 residues. This CDR3 reads CASSLVGVNQPQHF. In DNA form, the CDR3 reads TGTGCCAGCAGCTTAGTGGGGGTCAATCAGCCCCAGCATTTT. The full variable domain, completed using reference TRBV11-2 and TRBJ1-5, is EAGVAQSPRYKIIEKRQSVAFWCNPISGHATLYWYQQILGQGPKLLIQFQNNGVVDDSQLPKDRFSAERLKGVDSTLKIQPAKLEDSAVYLCASSLVGVNQPQHFGDGTRLSIL.

This clonotype has a handful of counts. The genes are TRBV20-1 and TRBJ2-7; a weak D match, TRBD2 (5 bases). The CDR3 is made up of 12 amino acids. Germline V lookup: CDR1 DFQATT, CDR2 SNEGSKA (reference sequence). The germline V and J ends were trimmed by 7 bases and 4 bases, with 14 bases remaining between them. In nucleotides, the CDR3 is TGCAGTGGCGGAGGAGGTATTTACGAGCAGTACTTC. Its protein product is CSGGGGIYEQYF.

This clonotype was detected only once. A far larger clone lies a single base away; this is likely a read error. The V and J genes are TRBV7-6 and TRBJ2-7, with TRBD2 matching 10 bases. The V and J ends lost 1 base and 7 bases, in that order; junction bases with no gene match: 16. CDR1 SGHVS and CDR2 FNYEAQ come from the germline V gene. There are 18 residues in the CDR3. CDR3 sequence (DNA): TGTGCCAGCAGCTTAGTTTCTAGCGGGAGAGGTTATGCGGGGGAGCAGTACTTC. Residues: CASSLVSSGRGYAGEQYF.

In this sample, this clonotype turned up many times. The rearrangement joins TRBV24-1 to TRBJ2-1; 15 bases are a match to TRBD2. The CDR3 contains 15 residues. Germline loops: CDR1 KGHDR, CDR2 SFDVKD. V was pared by 4 bases and J by 15 bases, with 9 bases of the junction left unmatched. CDR3 amino acids: CATSERTSGRANRFF. The DNA for the CDR3 is TGTGCCACCAGTGAGCGGACTAGCGGGAGGGCCAATCGGTTCTTC.

The chain is built from TRBV18 and TRBJ2-3; D remains ambiguous. CDR1 and CDR2 from the germline V gene are KGHSH and LQKENI. Trimming cost V 6 bases and J 6 bases, with 13 bases left between them. The CDR3 spans 13 residues. CDR3 residues: CASSFSRSDTQYF. As DNA, the CDR3 is TGTGCCAGCTCGTTTTCCCGGTCCGATACGCAGTATTTT.

This clonotype was seen ten or more times. V and J are TRBV3-1 and TRBJ2-1; the D gene is possibly TRBD2 (5 bases). This CDR3 comprises 11 residues. The V gene lost 5 bases and the J gene lost 15 bases, with 14 bases spanning the gap. The germline V gene has CDR1 LGHDT and CDR2 YNNKEL (reference sequence). In DNA form, the CDR3 reads TGTGCCAGCAGCGGGGAGTCCGTCCCGTTCTTC. It codes for CASSGESVPFF.